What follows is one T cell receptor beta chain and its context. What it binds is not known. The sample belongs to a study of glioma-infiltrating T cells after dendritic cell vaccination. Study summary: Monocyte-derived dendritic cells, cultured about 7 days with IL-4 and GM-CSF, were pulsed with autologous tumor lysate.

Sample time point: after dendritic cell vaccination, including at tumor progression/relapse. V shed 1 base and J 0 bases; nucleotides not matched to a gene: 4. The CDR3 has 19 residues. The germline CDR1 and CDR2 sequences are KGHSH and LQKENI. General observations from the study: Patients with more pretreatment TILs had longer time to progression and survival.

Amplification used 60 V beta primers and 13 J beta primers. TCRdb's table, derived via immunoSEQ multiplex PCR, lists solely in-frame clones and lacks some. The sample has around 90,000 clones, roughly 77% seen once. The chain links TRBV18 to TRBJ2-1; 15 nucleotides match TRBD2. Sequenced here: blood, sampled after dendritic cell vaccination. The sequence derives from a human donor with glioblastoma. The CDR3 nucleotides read TGTGCCAGCTCACCACGGACTAGCGGGAGGGTTGGCTCCTACAATGAGCAGTTCTTC. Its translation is CASSPRTSGRVGSYNEQFF. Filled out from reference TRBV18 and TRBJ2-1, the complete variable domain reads NAGVMQNPRHLVRRRGQEARLRCSPMKGHSHVYWYRQLPEEGLKFMVYLQKENIIDESGMPKERFSAEFPKEGPSILRIQQVVRGDSAAYFCASSPRTSGRVGSYNEQFFGPGTRLTVL.